One and the same sample provided the 13 T cell receptor beta chains below, sequenced in a study of early T cells in non-severe SARS-CoV-2 infection. Using its own MiXCR run on the 5' RACE reads, TCRdb lists one record per CDR3 protein. The data contain fewer than 50,000 distinct CDR3 sequences, less than 7.5% of them singletons. This sample comprised whole blood, obtained at baseline. Receptors were obtained from an adult who was a healthcare worker with PCR-confirmed SARS-CoV-2 infection or an uninfected control (not recorded which).

In this sample, this clonotype turned up many times. CDR3 bases: TGCGCCAGCAGCCCCGCCTCGGCCGGGGAGCTGTTTTTT. Its translation is CASSPASAGELFF. The rearrangement uses TRBV4-3 and TRBJ2-2; D remains ambiguous. The CDR3 covers 13 residues. Germline CDR1 and CDR2: LGHNA and YSLEER. V was shortened by 4 bases and J by 6 bases, with 9 bases between the two germline ends.

This clonotype was seen a few times. This CDR3 reads CASSFSAVGNEQFF. The CDR3 DNA follows: TGTGCCAGCAGCTTTTCAGCTGTAGGAAATGAGCAGTTCTTC. The rearrangement uses TRBV7-9 and TRBJ2-1; D gene unclear. The CDR3 covers 14 residues. V was shortened by 3 bases and J by 7 bases, with 13 bases between the two germline ends. Germline-derived CDR1 and CDR2 are SEHNR and FQNEAQ (reference sequence).

The CDR3 loop reads CASSLGTRRANTEAFF. CDR3 DNA: TGTGCCAGCAGCTTAGGTACGCGCAGGGCTAACACTGAAGCTTTCTTT. V is TRBV7-9 and J is TRBJ1-1; tentatively, D is TRBD1 (5 bases). V was pared by 1 base and J by 2 bases, with 14 bases between. Germline CDR1 SEHNR, CDR2 FQNEAQ (reference sequence). This CDR3 spans 16 amino acids.

The chain joins TRBV29-1 to TRBJ1-5; no definite D call. Deletions cut 5 bases from V and 0 bases from J, with 8 bases between. This CDR3 region has 13 residues. From germline, CDR1 is SQVTM and CDR2 ANQGSEA. Written as DNA, the CDR3 is TGCAGCGTTTCGATGGATAGCAATCAGCCCCAGCATTTT. Its protein is CSVSMDSNQPQHF.

The sample holds many counts of this clonotype. The rearrangement links TRBV18 to TRBJ2-6; D is ambiguous. V was clipped by 3 bases and J by 1 base, with 7 bases between them. This CDR3 comprises 15 residues. The V gene's germline CDR1 is KGHSH and CDR2 LQKENI. In nucleotides, the CDR3 is TGTGCCAGCTCACCTTATCGATCTGGGGCCAACGTCCTGACTTTC. It specifies CASSPYRSGANVLTF.

This clonotype has more than one count but fewer than ten. J is TRBJ2-5 and V is TRBV7-9, with TRBD1 matching over 7 bases. This CDR3 comprises 15 residues. Germline V CDR1 and CDR2: SEHNR, FQNEAQ (reference sequence). J was trimmed by 1 base and V by 5 bases; bases with no gene match: 7. DNA for the CDR3: TGTGCCAGCAGCGTGACAGGGTTGGGCCAAGAGACCCAGTACTTC. As protein: CASSVTGLGQETQYF. Looking up the rest from reference TRBV7-9 and TRBJ2-5 gives the full variable domain: DTGVSQNPRHKITKRGQNVTFRCDPISEHNRLYWYRQTLGQGPEFLTYFQNEAQLEKSRLLSDRFSAERPKGSFSTLEIQRTEQGDSAMYLCASSVTGLGQETQYFGPGTRLLVL.

The chain uses TRBV3-1 and TRBJ1-4, with 10 bases fitting TRBD1. CDR3 length: 15 amino acids. V lost 3 bases to trimming and J lost 8 bases; unmatched junction nucleotides: 6. In germline, CDR1 is LGHDT, CDR2 YNNKEL (reference sequence). Here the CDR3 DNA reads TGTGCCAGCAGCCAGAGGGACAGGGGCCCCGAAAAACTGTTTTTT. This codes for CASSQRDRGPEKLFF. Variable domain in full (rest from reference TRBV3-1 and TRBJ1-4): DTAVSQTPKYLVTQMGNDKSIKCEQNLGHDTMYWYKQDSKKFLKIMFSYNNKELIINETVPNRFSPKSPDKAHLNLHINSLELGDSAVYFCASSQRDRGPEKLFFGSGTQLSVL.

This clonotype was detected ten times or more. The chain recombines TRBV12-3 or TRBV12-4 with TRBJ2-3, with 8 bases lining up with TRBD2. CDR3 size: 14 residues. The junction had 10 bases not matched to a gene; V was cut back by 5 bases and J by 9 bases. The CDR3 DNA is TGTGCCAGCAGTCCGCGGGGGGACGATGGGACGCAGTATTTT. Protein product: CASSPRGDDGTQYF.

This chain links TRBV9 with TRBJ2-7; the D gene is possibly TRBD1 (6 bases). The germline V and J ends were trimmed by 0 bases and 6 bases, with 10 bases remaining between them. Germline assignment: CDR1 SGDLS and CDR2 YYNGEE. The CDR3 is made up of 13 amino acids. The chain's CDR3 is CASSVVVRGEQYF. The CDR3 DNA follows: TGTGCCAGCAGCGTAGTAGTCAGGGGCGAGCAGTACTTC.

This clonotype came up many times. This rearrangement joins TRBV6-6 to TRBJ1-5, with D tentatively TRBD1 (5 bases). V gave up 8 bases and J gave up 4 bases, with 15 bases separating them. The CDR3 length is 14 residues. Germline values: CDR1 MNHNY, CDR2 SVGAGI (reference sequence). The DNA of the CDR3 is TGTGCCAGCCTTAGGCAGAAGGGGAATCAGCCCCAGCATTTT. Its protein product is CASLRQKGNQPQHF.

V gene TRBV28 combines with J gene TRBJ1-5; weak D call: TRBD1 (6 bases). CDR3 length: 13 amino acids. Germline V gives CDR1 MDHEN, CDR2 SYDVKM. The V and J ends lost 6 bases and 2 bases respectively, with 8 bases between them. CDR3 DNA sequence: TGTGCCAGCAGGGGGGCAGGCAATCAGCCCCAGCATTTT. This encodes CASRGAGNQPQHF.

At least ten counts were recorded for this clonotype. This rearrangement joins TRBV20-1 to TRBJ2-5; 8 positions match TRBD2. This CDR3 region has 17 residues. The V and J ends lost 0 bases and 1 base, in that order; junction bases with no gene match: 10. Looked up from germline, CDR1 is DFQATT and CDR2 is SNEGSKA (reference sequence). DNA of the CDR3: TGCAGTGCTAGAGATTGGCAAAGCGGGGGCCTCCAAGAGACCCAGTACTTC. Translating it yields CSARDWQSGGLQETQYF.

The chain uses TRBV12-3 or TRBV12-4 and TRBJ1-2; D is possibly TRBD1 (5 bases). V was pared by 3 bases and J by 2 bases, with 10 bases between. The CDR3 is made up of 14 amino acids. CDR3 DNA sequence: TGTGCCAGCAGTTTTAGGTCAGGGAACTATGGCTACACCTTC. Translated: CASSFRSGNYGYTF.